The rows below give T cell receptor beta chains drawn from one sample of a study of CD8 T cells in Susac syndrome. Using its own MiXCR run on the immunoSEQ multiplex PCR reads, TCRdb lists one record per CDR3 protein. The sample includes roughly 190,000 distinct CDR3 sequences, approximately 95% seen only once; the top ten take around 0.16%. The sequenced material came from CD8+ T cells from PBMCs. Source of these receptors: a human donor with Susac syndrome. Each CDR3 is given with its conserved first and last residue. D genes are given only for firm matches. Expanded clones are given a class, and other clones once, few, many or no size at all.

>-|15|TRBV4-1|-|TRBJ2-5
TGCGCCAGCAGCCAAGGGTTCGAGGGAGCGGAGACCCAGTACTTC
CASSQGFEGAETQYF
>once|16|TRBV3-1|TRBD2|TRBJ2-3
TGTGCCAGCAGCCCGTGGACTAGCGGGGACACAGATACGCAGTATTTT
CASSPWTSGDTDTQYF
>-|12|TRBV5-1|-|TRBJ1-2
TGCGCCAGCAGCTTGGAGGGTCCTGGCTACACCTTC
CASSLEGPGYTF
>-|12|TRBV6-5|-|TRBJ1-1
TGTGCCAGCAGTTACTCAAGCACTGAAGCTTTCTTT
CASSYSSTEAFF
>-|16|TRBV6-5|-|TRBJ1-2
TGTGCCAGCAGTTACTCATATGGTGGCAGTGATTATGGCTACACCTTC
CASSYSYGGSDYGYTF
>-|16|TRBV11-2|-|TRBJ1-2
TGTGCCAGCAGCTTTCTACAGGCCCCCTTGGAGAATGGCTACACCTTC
CASSFLQAPLENGYTF
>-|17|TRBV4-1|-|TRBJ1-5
TGCGCCAGCAGCCAACAGGGGCTGCTGGGGAGCAATCAGCCCCAGCATTTT
CASSQQGLLGSNQPQHF
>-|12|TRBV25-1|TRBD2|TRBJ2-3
TGTGCCAGCGGGACTAGCTACCATACGCAGTATTTT
CASGTSYHTQYF
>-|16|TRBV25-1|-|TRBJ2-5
TGTGCCAGCAGTCCCGGAGGGGAGGGGGCTCAAGAGACCCAGTACTTC
CASSPGGEGAQETQYF
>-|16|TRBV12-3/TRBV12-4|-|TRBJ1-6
TGTGCCAGCAGTCCCTTCTTGGGCCAAGATAATTCACCCCTCCACTTT
CASSPFLGQDNSPLHF
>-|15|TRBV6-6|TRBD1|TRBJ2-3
TGTGCCAGCAGAGAACCGGGACAGGGTCACGGGGGGCAGTATTTT
CASREPGQGHGGQYF
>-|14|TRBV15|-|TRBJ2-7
TGTGCCACCAGCAGAGAGGACACCCACTACGAGCAGTACTTC
CATSREDTHYEQYF
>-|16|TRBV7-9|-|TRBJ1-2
TGTGCCAGCAGCTTAGGGGGGGACCACAGCAACTATGGCTACACCTTC
CASSLGGDHSNYGYTF
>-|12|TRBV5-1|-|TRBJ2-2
TGCGCCAGCAGCTTGGCCGGCGGGGAGCTGTTTTTT
CASSLAGGELFF
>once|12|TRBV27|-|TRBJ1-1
TGTGCCAGCAGTGACAGTCACACTGAAGCTTTCTTT
CASSDSHTEAFF
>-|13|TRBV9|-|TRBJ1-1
TGTGCCAGCAGCCCTACGAGGCGGGGAGGAGCTTTCTTT
CASSPTRRGGAFF
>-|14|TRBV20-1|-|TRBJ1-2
TGCAGTGCTAGCGAATCCCTTAATGGCTATGGCTACACCTTC
CSASESLNGYGYTF
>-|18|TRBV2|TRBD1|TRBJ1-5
TGTGCCAGCAGTGAAGTGGGACAGGGGCTCTTTAGCAATCAGCCCCAGCATTTT
CASSEVGQGLFSNQPQHF
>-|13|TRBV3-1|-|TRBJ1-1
TGTGCCAGCAGCCAAGCTCATCAGGGAGAAGCTTTCTTT
CASSQAHQGEAFF
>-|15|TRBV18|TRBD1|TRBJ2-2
TGTGCCAGCTCACCAGGACAGGGGGACACCGGGGAGCTGTTTTTT
CASSPGQGDTGELFF
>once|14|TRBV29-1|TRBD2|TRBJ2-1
TGCAGCGTTGGGCGGGGGGGCTCCTACAATGAGCAGTTCTTC
CSVGRGGSYNEQFF
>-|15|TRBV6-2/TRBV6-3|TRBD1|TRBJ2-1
TGTGCCAGTTGGGGTCAGGACAGGGGTTACAATGAGCAGTTCTTC
CASWGQDRGYNEQFF
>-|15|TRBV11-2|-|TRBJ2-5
TGTGCCAGCAGCTTAGGAGGAGCTAGCATGGAGACCCAGTACTTC
CASSLGGASMETQYF
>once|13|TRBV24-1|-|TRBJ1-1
TGTGCCACCAGTGATGGGTTAGGCACTGAAGCTTTCTTT
CATSDGLGTEAFF
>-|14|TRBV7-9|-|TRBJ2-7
TGTGCCAGCAGCTTAGCGGGAGAAAACTACGAGCAGTACTTC
CASSLAGENYEQYF
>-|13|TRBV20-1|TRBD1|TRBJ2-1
TGCAGTGCTTGGGACAGGACCCCTTCTGAGCAGTTCTTC
CSAWDRTPSEQFF
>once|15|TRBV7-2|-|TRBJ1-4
TGTGCCAGCAGCTCCTTAGGGACCTTCAATGAAAAACTGTTTTTT
CASSSLGTFNEKLFF
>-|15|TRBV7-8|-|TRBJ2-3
TGTGCCAGCAGCTTCGGGGGACCAGGGACAGATACGCAGTATTTT
CASSFGGPGTDTQYF
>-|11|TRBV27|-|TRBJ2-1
TGTGCCAGCAGTGGAGTCAATGAGCAGTTCTTC
CASSGVNEQFF
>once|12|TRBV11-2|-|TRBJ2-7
TGTGCCAGCAGCCCACCGGCCTACGAGCAGTACTTC
CASSPPAYEQYF
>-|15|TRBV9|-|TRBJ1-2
TGTGCCAGCAGCGTAGGAGAAGGGCTTAACTATGGCTACACCTTC
CASSVGEGLNYGYTF
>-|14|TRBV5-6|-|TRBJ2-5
TGTGCCAGCAGCAAAAGGGACGCCTCGGAGACCCAGTACTTC
CASSKRDASETQYF
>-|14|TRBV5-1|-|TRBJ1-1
TGCGCCAGCAGCAAAATGACAGCGAACACTGAAGCTTTCTTT
CASSKMTANTEAFF
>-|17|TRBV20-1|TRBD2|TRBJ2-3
TGCAGTGCTCCACAATCGAAGAAGCGGGGGGGCGCAGATACGCAGTATTTT
CSAPQSKKRGGADTQYF
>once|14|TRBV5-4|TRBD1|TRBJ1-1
TGTGCCAGCAGCCGGGACAGGGGTAACACTGAAGCTTTCTTT
CASSRDRGNTEAFF
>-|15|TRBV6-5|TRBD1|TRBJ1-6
TGTGCCAGCAGTAGGACAGGGTGGGATAATTCACCCCTCCACTTT
CASSRTGWDNSPLHF
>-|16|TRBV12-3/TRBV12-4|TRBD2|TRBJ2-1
TGTGCCAGCAGTGGGACTAGCGGGGGGGAGTACAATGAGCAGTTCTTC
CASSGTSGGEYNEQFF
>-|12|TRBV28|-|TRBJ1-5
TGTGCCAGCAGTTTGAAGGTTTTTCCCCAGCATTTT
CASSLKVFPQHF
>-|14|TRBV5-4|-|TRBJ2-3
TGTGCCAGCAGCTTGTTCGGGATAACAGATACGCAGTATTTT
CASSLFGITDTQYF
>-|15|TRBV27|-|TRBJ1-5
TGTGCCAGCAGTTATGCCGGGAGGGGGGATCAGCCCCAGCATTTT
CASSYAGRGDQPQHF
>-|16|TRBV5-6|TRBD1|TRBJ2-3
TGTGCCAGCAGCTTGGGGACAGGGGGTTACACAGATACGCAGTATTTT
CASSLGTGGYTDTQYF
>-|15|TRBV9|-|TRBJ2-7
TGTGCCAGCAGCCAAGCCGCCGGGGACCTATACGAGCAGTACTTC
CASSQAAGDLYEQYF
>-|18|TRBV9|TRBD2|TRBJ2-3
TGTGCCAGCAGCGTTAGGGAGGGGACTAGCGGGGACACAGATACGCAGTATTTT
CASSVREGTSGDTDTQYF
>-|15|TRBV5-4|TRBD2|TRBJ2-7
TGTGCCAGCAGCTATACTAGCGGGGGGACCTACGAGCAGTACTTC
CASSYTSGGTYEQYF
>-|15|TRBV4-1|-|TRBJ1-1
TGCGCCAGCAGCCAAACAGAATCCATGAACACTGAAGCTTTCTTT
CASSQTESMNTEAFF
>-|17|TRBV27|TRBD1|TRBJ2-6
TGTGCCAGCAGTGAGGGGCAGGGGGTCTCTGGGGCCAACGTCCTGACTTTC
CASSEGQGVSGANVLTF
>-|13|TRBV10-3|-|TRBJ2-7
TGTGCCATCAGTGACGACCTCTCCTACGAGCAGTACTTC
CAISDDLSYEQYF
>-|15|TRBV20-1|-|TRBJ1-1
TGCAGTGCTAGAGATCTTATGGGCGACTTCCCTGAAGCTTTCTTT
CSARDLMGDFPEAFF
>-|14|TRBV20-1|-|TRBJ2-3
TGCAGTGCTAGGGATGATCGAAACACAGATACGCAGTATTTT
CSARDDRNTDTQYF
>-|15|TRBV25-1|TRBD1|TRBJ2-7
TGTGCCAGCAGTGAATATCACAGGGGGCTTGGCGAGCAGTACTTC
CASSEYHRGLGEQYF
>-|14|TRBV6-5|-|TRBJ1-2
TGTGCCAGCAGTTCCACGGGCCAGAACTATGGCTACACCTTC
CASSSTGQNYGYTF
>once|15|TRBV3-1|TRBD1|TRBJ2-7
TGTGCCAGCAGCCGAAGCAGGCGCCAGGGGGCCGAGCAGTACTTC
CASSRSRRQGAEQYF
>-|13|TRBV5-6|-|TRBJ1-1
TGTGCCAGCAGTCCTGTGGGGTTCACTGAAGCTTTCTTT
CASSPVGFTEAFF
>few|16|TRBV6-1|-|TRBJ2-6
TGTGCCAGCAAAAATCCGGGAAACTCTGGGGCCAACGTCCTGACTTTC
CASKNPGNSGANVLTF
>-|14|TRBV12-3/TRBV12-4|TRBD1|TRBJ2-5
TGTGCCAGCAGGCCTCCCGACAGGGTGGAGACCCAGTACTTC
CASRPPDRVETQYF
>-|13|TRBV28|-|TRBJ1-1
TGTGCCAGCACGGGGCAAGAAGGTACTGAAGCTTTCTTT
CASTGQEGTEAFF
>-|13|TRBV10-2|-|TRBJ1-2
TGCGCCAGCAATGAAGGAGTGGAGGAAGGCTACACCTTC
CASNEGVEEGYTF
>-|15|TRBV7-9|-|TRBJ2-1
TGTGCCAGCAGCTCGCCGGGACTGGCAAACAATGAGCAGTTCTTC
CASSSPGLANNEQFF
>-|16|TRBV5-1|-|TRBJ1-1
TGCGCCAGCAGCTTGAATGGGGGCGGCGGTGGCACTGAAGCTTTCTTT
CASSLNGGGGGTEAFF